Listed here is a single TCR beta chain. The source of the sample is a study of beta chain features in type 1 diabetes. The isolated RNA, all of it, was reverse transcribed, so expressed TCRB transcripts were what got sequenced. Some clones are missing from TCRdb's copy, which holds only in-frame ones; the method was immunoSEQ multiplex PCR. The data show nearly 350,000 clones, with roughly 8% seen just once and roughly 0.44% held by the top ten. Each sorted fraction was over 98% pure. CDR1 is KGHSH, CDR2 LQKENI, per germline. The CDR3 has 17 amino acids. V was shortened by 4 bases and J by 1 base, with 19 bases between the two germline ends.

Input material: central memory CD4+ T cells from blood. This receptor was identified in a woman younger than 35 in good health. The chain joins TRBV18 to TRBJ1-1, with TRBD1 as a possible D gene (6 bases). CDR3 DNA: TGTGCCAGCTCACAGACCGGGGGCGGTGCGGCGAACACTGAAGCTTTCTTT. It encodes CASSQTGGGAANTEAFF. Variable domain in full (rest from reference TRBV18 and TRBJ1-1): NAGVMQNPRHLVRRRGQEARLRCSPMKGHSHVYWYRQLPEEGLKFMVYLQKENIIDESGMPKERFSAEFPKEGPSILRIQQVVRGDSAAYFCASSQTGGGAANTEAFFGQGTRLTVV.